This TCR beta chain came from a study of blood T cell repertoires in COVID-19. Sequencing was performed with immunoSEQ multiplex PCR; in TCRdb, only in-frame clones are kept and a portion is missing. The sample consists of approximately 100,000 clones, roughly 80% of them appearing once. V gave up 2 bases and J gave up 10 bases; unmatched junction bases: 4. The CDR3 has 13 residues. Germline values: CDR1 MNHEY, CDR2 SVGEGT. The source is a man between 65 and 80 years old with active or convalescent COVID-19. The sample comprised peripheral blood. The chain recombines TRBV6-2 or TRBV6-3 with TRBJ2-1; 8 nucleotides agree with TRBD2. The CDR3 loop is CASSYTSGGEQFF. CDR3 DNA sequence: TGTGCCAGCAGTTACACTTCGGGGGGGGAGCAGTTCTTC.